A single sample is the source of the 24 T cell receptor beta chains below, sequenced in a study of blood T cell repertoires in COVID-19 (TCRdb year 2020). The library was built by means of the immunoSEQ multiplex PCR assay. In TCRdb, the immuneACCESS table is reduced to in-frame sequences with V and J assigned. These tables do not hold every clone; where another copy was compared, an unresolved V gene accounts for under half, and the others remain unexplained. The sample contains 15,000 or so clones, around 86% of them found a single time. The ten most abundant clones make up around 16% of the sample. The source material was peripheral blood. Receptor source: a human donor in a cohort sampled during active COVID-19.

The V and J genes are TRBV13 and TRBJ2-3; 9 bases are shared with TRBD1. The trim removed 4 bases at V and 4 bases at J, leaving 3 bases unmatched. Germline CDR1 is PRHDT and CDR2 is FYEKMQ (reference sequence). CDR3 size: 14 residues. The CDR3 spells CASSWGQGPDTQYF. As DNA, the CDR3 is TGTGCCAGCAGCTGGGGACAGGGTCCAGATACGCAGTATTTT.

The chain combines TRBV10-3 with TRBJ2-5, with TRBD2 matching over 9 bases. This CDR3 contains 18 residues. Germline V gene sequence: CDR1 ENHRY, CDR2 SYGVKD. With V trimmed by 0 bases and J by 0 bases, 8 bases remained unmatched. Here the CDR3 reads CAISESSRSGGYQETQYF. CDR3 DNA sequence: TGTGCCATCAGTGAGTCGAGTCGTAGCGGGGGCTACCAAGAGACCCAGTACTTC.

For the CDR3, the DNA is TGTGCCAGCAGCACGTGGACAATCCCAACTGAAGCTTTCTTT. Translating gives CASSTWTIPTEAFF. This chain connects TRBV11-2 to TRBJ1-1; possible D gene TRBD1, 5 bases. The germline V gene has CDR1 SGHAT and CDR2 FQNNGV. Trimming pared 5 bases from V and 5 bases from J, leaving 15 bases between. The length of the CDR3 is 14 residues.

This chain joins TRBV12-5 and TRBJ1-6, with 7 bases fitting TRBD1. V lost 0 bases and J lost 4; bases outside the gene matches: 12. CDR1 and CDR2 from the germline V gene are LGHNT and FRNRAP. The CDR3 totals 19 residues. The CDR3 DNA sequence: TGTGCTAGTGGTTTGGTACACAGGGGCGGACTGTTTTATAATTCACCCCTCCACTTT. This codes for CASGLVHRGGLFYNSPLHF.

The rearrangement links TRBV7-9 to TRBJ1-1; weak D call: TRBD1 (5 bases). Germline CDR1 SEHNR, CDR2 FQNEAQ (reference sequence). This CDR3 contains 13 residues. Trimming cost V 4 bases and J 0 bases, with 6 bases left between them. The CDR3: CASSSGMNTEAFF. The CDR3 DNA is TGTGCCAGCAGCTCAGGGATGAACACTGAAGCTTTCTTT.

The chain employs TRBV19 and TRBJ1-1, with D possibly being TRBD1 (5 bases). V lost 5 bases and J 3 bases, leaving 28 bases between the germline ends. The CDR3 loop spans 19 amino acids. The germline gives CDR1 LNHDA, CDR2 SQIVND (reference sequence). CDR3 nucleotides: TGTGCCAGTAGTCCTGGTAGGAGGGACCTCGCAGGGACCCACACTGAAGCTTTCTTT. It codes for CASSPGRRDLAGTHTEAFF.

This clone was detected a few times. V usage is TRBV9 and J usage is TRBJ2-1; D is unresolved. Germline V lookup: CDR1 SGDLS, CDR2 YYNGEE. Deletions cut 0 bases from V and 10 bases from J, with 11 bases between. CDR3 length: 13 amino acids. The CDR3 spells CASSVGALEEQFF. In DNA, the CDR3 is TGTGCCAGCAGCGTAGGGGCGTTAGAGGAGCAGTTCTTC.

The V gene is TRBV5-1, the J gene TRBJ2-5, with TRBD1 as a possible D gene (5 bases). The germline V gene encodes CDR1 SGHRS and CDR2 YFSETQ. Trimming stripped 4 bases from V and 4 bases from J, with 17 bases between. CDR3 length: 15 residues. The CDR3 region is CASSPLRTGGETQYF. The CDR3 nucleotides are TGCGCCAGCAGCCCGTTGCGAACAGGTGGAGAGACCCAGTACTTC.

The chain employs TRBV6-1 and TRBJ2-4; maybe TRBD1 (7 bases). The CDR3 has 14 amino acids. CDR1 and CDR2 from the germline V gene are MNHNS and SASEGT. V lost 1 base to trimming and J lost 9 bases, with 13 bases between them. CDR3 protein: CASSEVGGGLIQYF. The CDR3 DNA reads TGTGCCAGCAGTGAAGTTGGAGGGGGCCTCATTCAGTACTTC.

The rearrangement joins TRBV4-3 to TRBJ2-7; possibly TRBD2 for D (5 bases). The germline V gene has CDR1 LGHNA and CDR2 YSLEER. The CDR3 loop spans 14 amino acids. The V and J ends lost 3 bases and 0 bases respectively, with 9 bases between them. The CDR3 loop reads CASSQRAASYEQYF. The CDR3 DNA reads TGCGCCAGCAGCCAGAGGGCGGCCTCCTACGAGCAGTACTTC.

V is TRBV7-8 and J is TRBJ2-3, with 10 bases identical to TRBD2. CDR3 size: 16 residues. CDR1 is SGHVS, CDR2 FQNEAQ, per germline. The junction had 6 bases not matched to a gene; V was cut back by 5 bases and J by 1 base. The CDR3 sequence: CASSATGTSGTDTQYF. CDR3 DNA: TGTGCCAGCAGCGCGACCGGGACTAGCGGCACAGATACGCAGTATTTT.

The V call is TRBV10-3, the J call TRBJ1-2; D is ambiguous. This CDR3 spans 12 amino acids. Germline lookup yields CDR1 ENHRY and CDR2 SYGVKD. Trimming removed 6 bases from V and 8 bases from J, with 13 bases in between. Written as DNA, the CDR3 is TGTGCCATCAGCTTTTCCAAGGAGGGCTACACCTTC. Its protein is CAISFSKEGYTF.

This clone turned up a few times. The rearrangement uses TRBV4-1 and TRBJ1-2, with TRBD1 matching over 9 bases. With 0 bases clipped from V and 4 bases from J, the junction kept 12 bases outside the gene matches. Per germline, CDR1 MGHRA and CDR2 YSYEKL. The CDR3 is 18 amino acids. The CDR3 here is CASSQELSWDRVAYGYTF. In DNA, the CDR3 is TGCGCCAGCAGCCAAGAATTATCTTGGGACAGGGTGGCCTATGGCTACACCTTC.

This clone appeared a few times. CDR3 DNA sequence: TGTGCCAGCAGCCCCCAGGGTCAAGGACTAGCGGGGGGCCACGAGCAGTACTTC. Amino acid sequence: CASSPQGQGLAGGHEQYF. The rearrangement links TRBV7-8 to TRBJ2-7; 14 bases map to TRBD2. CDR3 length: 18 residues. V shed 5 bases, J shed 5 bases, and the junction held 14 bases outside the gene matches. Germline CDR1 SGHVS, CDR2 FQNEAQ.

A few counts support this clone. The V gene is TRBV6-5, the J gene TRBJ1-3; perhaps TRBD1 as D (5 bases). The germline V gene has CDR1 MNHEY and CDR2 SVGAGI. Trimming removed 6 bases from V and 4 bases from J, with 16 bases in between. This CDR3 region has 15 residues. The CDR3 sequence is CASSRLQASGNTIYF. DNA for the CDR3: TGTGCCAGCAGCCGATTACAGGCATCCGGAAACACCATATATTTT.

V and J are TRBV7-9 and TRBJ2-5; 13 bases agree with TRBD2. CDR1 is SEHNR and CDR2 is FQNEAQ in the germline V gene (reference sequence). After removal of 5 bases from V and 0 bases from J, the junction contained 9 bases not matched to a gene. The CDR3 has 18 residues. CDR3 coding DNA: TGTGCCAGCAGCGGGCGGACTAGCGGGGGCCGCTACCAAGAGACCCAGTACTTC. Its translation is CASSGRTSGGRYQETQYF.

This clone has only a few counts. V gene TRBV4-3 combines with J gene TRBJ1-1; weak D call: TRBD1 (5 bases). The CDR3 runs to 14 residues. Germline CDR1 reads LGHNA; CDR2 reads YSLEER. V was clipped by 5 bases and J by 4 bases, with 14 bases between them. CDR3 DNA sequence: TGCGCCAGCAGCACCGACAGATCCGGCACTGAAGCTTTCTTT. Protein: CASSTDRSGTEAFF.

The chain has TRBV30 and TRBJ1-5; tentatively, D is TRBD1 (5 bases). The CDR3 length is 14 residues. The V gene lost 0 bases and the J gene lost 8 bases, with 14 bases spanning the gap. Per the germline V gene, CDR1 is GTSNPN and CDR2 is SVGIG (reference sequence). CDR3 DNA sequence: TGTGCCTGGAGTGTACTTTATGGGGGGGAGCCCCAGCATTTT. As protein: CAWSVLYGGEPQHF.

CDR3 residues: CASSFGQGNSPLHF. The CDR3 region has the DNA TGCGCCAGCAGCTTCGGACAGGGAAATTCACCCCTCCACTTT. This chain uses TRBV5-1 with TRBJ1-6, with TRBD1 matching 8 bases. Germline-derived CDR1 and CDR2 are SGHRS and YFSETQ. V lost 2 bases to trimming and J lost 7 bases; unmatched junction nucleotides: 2. CDR3 length equals 14 residues.

This sequence joins TRBV5-6 and TRBJ1-2, with 10 bases aligning to TRBD1. After removal of 3 bases from V and 4 bases from J, the junction contained 6 bases not matched to a gene. Germline V gene lookup returns CDR1 SGHDT and CDR2 YYEEEE. The CDR3 totals 15 residues. The CDR3 is CASSSPGQGIYGYTF. The CDR3 coding sequence is TGTGCCAGCAGCTCCCCGGGACAGGGGATCTATGGCTACACCTTC. Full variable domain (outside the CDR3, taken from reference TRBV5-6 and TRBJ1-2): DAGVTQSPTHLIKTRGQQVTLRCSPKSGHDTVSWYQQALGQGPQFIFQYYEEEERQRGNFPDRFSGHQFPNYSSELNVNALLLGDSALYLCASSSPGQGIYGYTFGSGTRLTVV.

The gene calls are TRBV5-5 and TRBJ2-7, with 8 bases fitting TRBD1. The germline CDR1 and CDR2 sequences are SGHKS and YYEKEE (reference sequence). The CDR3 runs to 14 residues. With 4 bases clipped from V and 9 bases from J, the junction kept 12 bases outside the gene matches. The CDR3 DNA reads TGTGCCAGCAGCGGACAGGGCCCCGACTTCGGGCAGTACTTC. Encoded protein: CASSGQGPDFGQYF. Full variable domain (rest looked up from reference TRBV5-5 and TRBJ2-7): DAGVTQSPTHLIKTRGQQVTLRCSPISGHKSVSWYQQVLGQGPQFIFQYYEKEERGRGNFPDRFSARQFPNYSSELNVNALLLGDSALYLCASSGQGPDFGQYFGPGTRLTVT.

This rearrangement joins TRBV12-3 or TRBV12-4 to TRBJ1-1; no definite D call. V lost 2 bases to trimming and J lost 4 bases, with 8 bases between them. The CDR3 is 13 amino acids. CDR3 sequence: CASSLLGVTEAFF. CDR3 DNA: TGTGCCAGCAGTTTATTAGGAGTCACTGAAGCTTTCTTT.

This rearrangement joins TRBV5-1 to TRBJ2-3; D is possibly TRBD2 (5 bases). The length of the CDR3 is 16 residues. In germline, CDR1 is SGHRS, CDR2 YFSETQ. The V end was cut by 4 bases, the J end by 3 bases, with 18 bases between. CDR3 sequence: CASSPGLHVQTDTQYF. CDR3 coding DNA: TGCGCCAGCAGCCCAGGACTTCACGTGCAGACAGATACGCAGTATTTT. The full variable domain, completed using reference TRBV5-1 and TRBJ2-3, is KAGVTQTPRYLIKTRGQQVTLSCSPISGHRSVSWYQQTPGQGLQFLFEYFSETQRNKGNFPGRFSGRQFSNSRSEMNVSTLELGDSALYLCASSPGLHVQTDTQYFGPGTRLTVL.

This clone has only one observation. The chain uses TRBV10-3 and TRBJ2-3; D may be TRBD1 (6 bases). Germline V gene lookup returns CDR1 ENHRY and CDR2 SYGVKD. Trimming stripped 7 bases from V and 2 bases from J, with 10 bases between. This CDR3 comprises 13 residues. The CDR3 loop reads CAIKGQYTDTQYF. The CDR3 nucleotides are TGTGCCATCAAAGGACAGTACACAGATACGCAGTATTTT.